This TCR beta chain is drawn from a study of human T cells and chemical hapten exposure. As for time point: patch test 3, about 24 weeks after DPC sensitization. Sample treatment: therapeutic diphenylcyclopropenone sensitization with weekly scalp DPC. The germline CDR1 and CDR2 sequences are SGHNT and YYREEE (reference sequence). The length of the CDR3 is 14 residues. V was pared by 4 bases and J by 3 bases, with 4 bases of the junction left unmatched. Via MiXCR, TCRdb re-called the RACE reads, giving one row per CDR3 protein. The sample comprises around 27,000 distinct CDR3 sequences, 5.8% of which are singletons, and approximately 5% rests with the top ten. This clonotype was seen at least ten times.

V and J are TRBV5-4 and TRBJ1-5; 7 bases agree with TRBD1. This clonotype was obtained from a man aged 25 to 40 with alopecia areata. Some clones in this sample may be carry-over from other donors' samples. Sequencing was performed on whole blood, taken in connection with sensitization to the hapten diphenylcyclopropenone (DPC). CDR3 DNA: TGTGCCAGCAGCAAGGACAGGAACAATCAGCCCCAGCATTTT. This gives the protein CASSKDRNNQPQHF.